This T cell receptor (beta chain) came from a study of cytomegalovirus exposure and HLA in healthy donors. Amplification used 60 Vbeta primers and 13 Jbeta primers. Here immunoSEQ multiplex PCR was the method, and the copy in TCRdb shows in-frame clones only, minus some. The sample includes 100,000 to 150,000 clones. Trimming stripped 2 bases from V and 2 bases from J, with 10 bases between. The CDR3 is 14 amino acids. Germline CDR1 SGHVS, CDR2 FNYEAQ. Study-level results: Across donors, presence/absence analyses took sequencing depth to be roughly uniform. Productive rates of about 87% or about 30% were seen for most TCR beta V segments in an earlier analysis.

Every donor was a healthy person donating bone marrow. With regard to this clone: The antigen remains undetermined.

The TCR sequence derives from a man in his forties in good health and CMV-seronegative. This chain links TRBV7-6 with TRBJ2-7; D might be TRBD2 (5 bases). The sample was PBMCs. The CDR3 nucleotides read TGTGCCAGCAGCTTACGTCCGGGGACCTACGAGCAGTACTTC. The encoded protein is CASSLRPGTYEQYF. The complete variable domain, with remaining parts taken from reference TRBV7-6 and TRBJ2-7, reads GAGVSQSPRYKVTKRGQDVALRCDPISGHVSLYWYRQALGQGPEFLTYFNYEAQQDKSGLPNDRFSAERPEGSISTLTIQRTEQRDSAMYRCASSLRPGTYEQYFGPGTRLTVT.